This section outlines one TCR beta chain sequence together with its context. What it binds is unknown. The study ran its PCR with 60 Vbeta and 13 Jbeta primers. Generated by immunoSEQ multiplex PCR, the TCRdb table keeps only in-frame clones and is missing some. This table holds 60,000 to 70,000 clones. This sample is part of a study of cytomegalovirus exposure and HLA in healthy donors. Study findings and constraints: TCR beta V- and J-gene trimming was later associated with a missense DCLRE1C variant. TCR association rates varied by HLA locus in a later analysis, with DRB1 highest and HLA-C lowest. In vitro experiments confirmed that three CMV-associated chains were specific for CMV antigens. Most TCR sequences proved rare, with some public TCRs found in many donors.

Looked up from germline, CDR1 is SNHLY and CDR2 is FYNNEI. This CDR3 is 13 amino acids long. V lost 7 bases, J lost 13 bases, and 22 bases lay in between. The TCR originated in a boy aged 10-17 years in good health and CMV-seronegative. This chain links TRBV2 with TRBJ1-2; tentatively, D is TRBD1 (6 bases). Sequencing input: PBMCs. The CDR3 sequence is CASTLGGTSRRTF. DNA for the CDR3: TGTGCCAGCACCCTCGGGGGGACATCCAGACGCACCTTC. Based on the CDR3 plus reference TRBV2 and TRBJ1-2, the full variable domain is EPEVTQTPSHQVTQMGQEVILRCVPISNHLYFYWYRQILGQKVEFLVSFYNNEISEKSEIFDDQFSVERPDGSNFTLKIRSTKLEDSAMYFCASTLGGTSRRTFGSGTRLTVV.